The rows below give T cell receptor beta chains drawn from one sample of a study of beta chain features in type 1 diabetes. Clones were sequenced by immunoSEQ multiplex PCR, and TCRdb holds only the in-frame ones, with some missing. The repertoire holds a few hundred thousand clones, with over 9.5% as singletons. Sequencing was performed on naive CD4+ T cells from blood. All receptors come from a woman under 30 with type 1 diabetes. Both conserved end residues are trimmed from each CDR3. Fields, in order: V gene, clone size, CDR3 protein. Part of the rows lack a size; the others show once, few, many or a class for expanded clones.

V gene: TRBV29-1
clone size: NA
CDR3 protein: SASQGSSYEQY

V gene: TRBV5-1
clone size: few
CDR3 protein: ASSSVMTSGTGNEQF

V gene: TRBV9
clone size: few
CDR3 protein: ASSVGLAGGHEQY

V gene: TRBV6-5
clone size: NA
CDR3 protein: ATHDRERTEGYT

V gene: TRBV7-9
clone size: few
CDR3 protein: ASSLRGDEQF

V gene: TRBV18
clone size: NA
CDR3 protein: ASSGFLAGDEQY

V gene: TRBV30
clone size: few
CDR3 protein: AWSGGGFTAKNIQY

V gene: TRBV4-2
clone size: few
CDR3 protein: ASSQDLNRGSYNEQF

V gene: TRBV7-2
clone size: once
CDR3 protein: ASSRTSGRGIQY

V gene: TRBV9
clone size: NA
CDR3 protein: ASSGRDRQKTNEKLF